This TCR beta chain came from a study of CD4 T cells in relation to SARS-CoV-2 and coronaviruses. Unexposed donor CD4+ T cells date from 2011-2018, before the COVID-19 pandemic. Assay used: immunoSEQ multiplex PCR; TCRdb lists only in-frame clones, some missing. The sample lists around 56,000 clones, 70% to 90% occurring once. Germline loops: CDR1 KGHSH, CDR2 LQKENI. CDR3 length: 11 residues. The ends were cut back, 5 bases at V and 4 bases at J, with 6 bases in the middle. Study conclusions and caveats: This crossreactivity analysis covered spike protein alone, no other viral proteins. According to naive versus memory sequencing, detected responses are memory recall, not newly primed.

A word on this clone: Its specificity is not known.

Sequencing was carried out using memory CD4+ T cells from PBMCs. This chain connects TRBV18 to TRBJ2-7; D is uncertain. This clonotype was obtained from a human donor in good health. The CDR3: CASSERYEQYF. The CDR3 bases are TGTGCCAGCTCAGAGAGGTACGAGCAGTACTTC.